The 28 T cell receptor beta chains presented below share a single source sample, sequenced in a study of blood T cell repertoires in COVID-19. The assay was immunoSEQ multiplex PCR, and TCRdb's table has in-frame clones only and misses some. The repertoire holds more than 75,000 clones, with 88% as singletons. The sequencing input was peripheral blood. These receptors were taken from a woman aged 70-85 years with acute or convalescent COVID-19.

This CDR3 reads CASSSSGWGDTQYF. The CDR3 DNA sequence: TGTGCCAGCAGCTCTAGCGGTTGGGGAGATACGCAGTATTTT. This chain joins TRBV5-8 and TRBJ2-3, with 7 bases lining up with TRBD2. The V gene end was trimmed by 3 bases and the J gene end by 5 bases; junction bases not matched to a gene: 6. The germline V gene has CDR1 SGHTS and CDR2 YDEGEE. CDR3 length: 14 residues.

The chain combines TRBV5-1 with TRBJ2-1, with D hard to call. V dropped 3 bases and J dropped 9 bases, with 7 bases sitting between them. The germline gives CDR1 SGHRS, CDR2 YFSETQ. This CDR3 region has 11 residues. CDR3 coding DNA: TGCGCCAGCAGCTCAGATGTTGAGCAGTTCTTC. It yields the protein CASSSDVEQFF. Full variable domain (rest looked up from reference TRBV5-1 and TRBJ2-1): KAGVTQTPRYLIKTRGQQVTLSCSPISGHRSVSWYQQTPGQGLQFLFEYFSETQRNKGNFPGRFSGRQFSNSRSEMNVSTLELGDSALYLCASSSDVEQFFGPGTRLTVL.

This rearrangement joins TRBV7-3 to TRBJ2-1, with 8 bases that match TRBD2. The J segment lost 4 bases and the V segment lost 2 bases, leaving 13 bases of the junction unmatched. CDR1 SGHTA and CDR2 FQGTGA come from the germline V gene. The CDR3 covers 18 residues. The CDR3 reads CASSLSLAGPGGYNEQFF. DNA for the CDR3: TGTGCCAGCAGCTTATCGTTAGCGGGACCCGGGGGTTACAATGAGCAGTTCTTC.

The V call is TRBV5-1, the J call TRBJ1-4; no clear D. Germline V CDR1 and CDR2: SGHRS, YFSETQ. This CDR3 spans 17 amino acids. Trimming removed 6 bases at V and 8 bases at J, with 26 bases between. In DNA form, the CDR3 reads TGCGCCAGCAAAATCACCCCCACGGGCGTGGGAGGGGAAAAACTGTTTTTT. This translates into CASKITPTGVGGEKLFF.

This chain links TRBV24-1 with TRBJ2-2, with TRBD2 identical over 8 bases. There are 13 residues in the CDR3. Trimming cost V 7 bases and J 3 bases; bases outside gene matches: 0. CDR1 KGHDR and CDR2 SFDVKD come from the germline V gene. CDR3 sequence (DNA): TGTGCCACCAGAGCGGGGGACACCGGGGAGCTGTTTTTT. Its protein is CATRAGDTGELFF.

V gene TRBV11-3 combines with J gene TRBJ2-3; 8 bases map to TRBD2. From germline, CDR1 is SGHNT and CDR2 YENEEA. This CDR3 has 13 residues. V lost 4 bases, J lost 4 bases, and 1 base stayed unmatched. CDR3 region: CASSSGRADTQYF. The CDR3 nucleotides are TGTGCCAGCAGCTCCGGGAGGGCAGATACGCAGTATTTT.

The V and J genes are TRBV28 and TRBJ2-7, with 10 bases identical to TRBD2. The CDR3 is made up of 17 amino acids. CDR1 and CDR2 (germline): MDHEN, SYDVKM. Germline trimming cut 8 bases from V and 1 base from J; bases unmatched to any gene: 14. This CDR3 is CASAVYASGSGSYEQYF. CDR3 sequence (DNA): TGTGCCAGCGCCGTTTATGCTAGCGGGAGTGGGTCCTACGAGCAGTACTTC.

The rearrangement joins TRBV5-5 to TRBJ1-4; 9 nucleotides align to TRBD1. The CDR3 loop spans 16 amino acids. V lost 3 bases, J lost 8 bases, and 11 bases stayed unmatched. Germline CDR1 is SGHKS and CDR2 is YYEKEE (reference sequence). CDR3 loop: CASSYLTGGAQEKLFF. The CDR3 region has the DNA TGTGCCAGCAGCTATCTTACAGGGGGCGCGCAGGAAAAACTGTTTTTT.

The rearrangement joins TRBV30 to TRBJ1-2; TRBD1 aligns across 11 bases. Germline loops: CDR1 GTSNPN, CDR2 SVGIG (reference sequence). The CDR3 is 13 residues long. V lost 4 bases to trimming and J lost 6 bases; unmatched junction nucleotides: 4. The DNA of the CDR3 is TGTGCCTGGACAGGGACAGGGGGGCATGGCTACACCTTC. Residues: CAWTGTGGHGYTF.

The chain has TRBV18 and TRBJ2-1, with 10 bases matching TRBD2. V was pared by 0 bases and J by 10 bases, with 9 bases of the junction left unmatched. Germline CDR1 and CDR2: KGHSH and LQKENI. This CDR3 region has 16 residues. The CDR3: CASSPPGSGRTGEQFF. CDR3 sequence (DNA): TGTGCCAGCTCACCACCGGGTAGCGGGAGGACGGGAGAGCAGTTCTTC.

V is TRBV6-1 and J is TRBJ2-7; the match to TRBD2 covers 10 bases. CDR1 MNHNS and CDR2 SASEGT come from the germline V gene. CDR3 size: 15 residues. V trimming: 2 bases; J trimming: 2 bases; junction bases outside the gene matches: 3. The CDR3 DNA reads as TGTGCCAGCAGTGAATCTCTAGCGGGAGCCTACGAGCAGTACTTC. Amino acids: CASSESLAGAYEQYF.

This clone appeared once. The gene calls are TRBV5-1 and TRBJ2-7; TRBD2 aligns across 7 bases. The end of the DNA fits TRBJ2-5 better, so the J call may be wrong. CDR1 SGHRS and CDR2 YFSETQ come from the germline V gene. The CDR3 has 16 amino acids. As DNA, the CDR3 is TGCGCCAGCAGCTTACAAGCCACAGCGGGGCAAGAGACCCAGTACTTC. Its translation: CASSLQATAGQETQYF.

This clone occurred a few times. The chain couples TRBV27 to TRBJ1-1; D might be TRBD1 (5 bases). V was clipped by 5 bases and J by 3 bases, with 13 bases between them. In germline, CDR1 is MNHEY, CDR2 SMNVEV (reference sequence). The CDR3 has 14 amino acids. Here the CDR3 DNA reads TGTGCCAGCAGTCAAAGGACATACGACACTGAAGCTTTCTTT. This gives the protein CASSQRTYDTEAFF.

The chain uses TRBV27 and TRBJ2-1; D uncertain. Germline V gene lookup returns CDR1 MNHEY and CDR2 SMNVEV (reference sequence). The CDR3 runs 15 residues. The V end was cut by 3 bases, the J end by 2 bases, with 11 bases between. In DNA, the CDR3 is TGTGCCAGCAGTTTCGGAGTGCGAACCTACAATGAGCAGTTCTTC. It encodes CASSFGVRTYNEQFF.

The chain joins TRBV28 to TRBJ2-1; D gene unclear. Trimming left V 3 bases short and J 7 bases short, with 4 bases between. Germline V lookup: CDR1 MDHEN, CDR2 SYDVKM. The CDR3 has 11 residues. In nucleotides, the CDR3 is TGTGCCAGCAGTTTCGTTAATGAGCAGTTCTTC. Amino acid sequence: CASSFVNEQFF.

The chain recombines TRBV5-1 with TRBJ1-1; 10 bases are a match to TRBD1. The CDR3 has 19 amino acids. J gave up 0 bases and V 4 bases, and 15 bases lay outside the gene matches. The V gene's germline CDR1 is SGHRS and CDR2 YFSETQ. Here the CDR3 DNA reads TGCGCCAGCAGCCCTGGGGACAGGGGACCGAATCGAATGAACACTGAAGCTTTCTTT. This codes for CASSPGDRGPNRMNTEAFF. Full variable domain (remainder filled in from reference TRBV5-1 and TRBJ1-1): KAGVTQTPRYLIKTRGQQVTLSCSPISGHRSVSWYQQTPGQGLQFLFEYFSETQRNKGNFPGRFSGRQFSNSRSEMNVSTLELGDSALYLCASSPGDRGPNRMNTEAFFGQGTRLTVV.

The chain couples TRBV27 to TRBJ2-1; 11 bases match TRBD2. Per germline, CDR1 MNHEY and CDR2 SMNVEV (reference sequence). Unmatched junction bases numbered 10, after V lost 5 bases and J lost 7 bases. CDR3 length equals 16 residues. For the CDR3, the DNA is TGTGCCAGCAGTCTGTTAACTAGCGGGAGTGGAAATGAGCAGTTCTTC. It translates to CASSLLTSGSGNEQFF.

This chain uses TRBV27 with TRBJ2-1, with D possibly matching TRBD1 (6 bases). The V end was cut by 0 bases, the J end by 6 bases, with 15 bases between. This CDR3 is 16 amino acids long. Germline CDR1 and CDR2: MNHEY and SMNVEV (reference sequence). CDR3 in amino acids: CASSLSGQGNLNEQFF. CDR3 nucleotide sequence: TGTGCCAGCAGTTTATCAGGTCAGGGGAACCTCAATGAGCAGTTCTTC.

The rearrangement links TRBV28 to TRBJ1-2, with D unclear. Germline values: CDR1 MDHEN, CDR2 SYDVKM. Trimming removed 3 bases at V and 4 bases at J, with 12 bases between. This CDR3 has 14 amino acids. The CDR3 bases are TGTGCCAGCAGTTTGGGTAGCTTAGGCTATGGCTACACCTTC. Amino acids: CASSLGSLGYGYTF.

The J gene is TRBJ2-1, the V gene TRBV14; 12 bases agree with TRBD2. Germline V gene sequence: CDR1 SGHDN, CDR2 FVKESK. The CDR3 covers 16 residues. Trimming removed 3 bases from V and 7 bases from J; junction bases left unmatched: 7. CDR3 region: CASSHPSGRAFNEQFF. The CDR3 nucleotides are TGTGCCAGCAGCCACCCTAGCGGGAGGGCCTTTAATGAGCAGTTCTTC.

This chain links TRBV2 with TRBJ2-1, with D hard to call. The CDR3 is 15 amino acids. Germline CDR1 reads SNHLY; CDR2 reads FYNNEI. Trimming took off 3 bases at V and 4 bases at J, with 13 bases between the two ends. CDR3: CASSDNPGRYNEQFF. The CDR3 nucleotides read TGTGCCAGCAGTGATAATCCGGGTCGGTACAATGAGCAGTTCTTC.

CDR3 protein: CASMNRGPGTGELFF. For the CDR3, the DNA is TGTGCCAGCATGAATAGGGGGCCGGGCACCGGGGAGCTGTTTTTT. The chain employs TRBV6-5 and TRBJ2-2; the match to TRBD1 covers 7 bases. Germline V gene lookup returns CDR1 MNHEY and CDR2 SVGAGI. The junction had 9 bases not matched to a gene; V was cut back by 7 bases and J by 4 bases. The CDR3 extends over 15 amino acids.

The V call is TRBV3-1 (or the pseudogene TRBV3-2), the J call TRBJ1-3; 11 positions agree with TRBD1. Germline assignment: CDR1 LGHDT and CDR2 YNNKEL (reference sequence). The CDR3 extends over 18 amino acids. V gave up 4 bases and J gave up 3 bases; unmatched junction bases: 11. The CDR3 region is CASSRWDRGAGHGNTIYF. The CDR3, as DNA: TGTGCCAGCAGCCGCTGGGACAGGGGGGCAGGACATGGAAACACCATATATTTT.

The chain has TRBV10-3 and TRBJ2-7, with TRBD2 matching over 7 bases. The V gene end was trimmed by 8 bases and the J gene end by 4 bases; junction bases not matched to a gene: 8. This CDR3 has 13 residues. Germline V gene sequence: CDR1 ENHRY, CDR2 SYGVKD. CDR3 amino acids: CAIGLPGGYEQYF. The DNA of the CDR3 is TGTGCCATCGGCCTCCCGGGAGGATACGAGCAGTACTTC.

This chain connects TRBV28 to TRBJ2-1; 9 bases align to TRBD2. Germline V gene lookup returns CDR1 MDHEN and CDR2 SYDVKM. CDR3 length: 15 amino acids. V gave up 6 bases and J gave up 7 bases; unmatched junction bases: 10. CDR3 protein: CASSSLAGDYNEQFF. The CDR3 DNA sequence: TGTGCCAGCAGCTCATTAGCGGGAGATTATAATGAGCAGTTCTTC.

The chain is built from TRBV7-6 and TRBJ2-3; 7 positions match TRBD1. The CDR3 sequence is 15 residues long. Trimming cost V 5 bases and J 0 bases; bases outside gene matches: 5. Germline V CDR1 and CDR2: SGHVS, FNYEAQ. The CDR3 sequence: CASSLRTGSTDTQYF. CDR3 coding DNA: TGTGCCAGCAGCCTCCGGACAGGTAGCACAGATACGCAGTATTTT.

The chain joins TRBV5-6 to TRBJ1-2, with D possibly being TRBD1 (5 bases). Germline V CDR1 and CDR2: SGHDT, YYEEEE. There are 16 residues in the CDR3. The germline V and J ends were trimmed by 2 bases and 3 bases, with 17 bases remaining between them. CDR3 sequence: CASSFEMGLGDYGYTF. In nucleotides, the CDR3 is TGTGCCAGCAGCTTTGAGATGGGGCTAGGGGACTATGGCTACACCTTC.

This chain uses TRBV9 with TRBJ2-1, with D perhaps matching TRBD2 (6 bases). The CDR3 runs 21 residues. Trimming shortened V by 1 base and J by 6 bases, and 32 bases separated the two germline ends. From germline, CDR1 is SGDLS and CDR2 YYNGEE. The CDR3 loop reads CASSVMTPMSEGQGFGNEQFF. For the CDR3, the DNA is TGTGCCAGCAGCGTAATGACCCCTATGTCGGAGGGGCAGGGTTTCGGCAATGAGCAGTTCTTC.